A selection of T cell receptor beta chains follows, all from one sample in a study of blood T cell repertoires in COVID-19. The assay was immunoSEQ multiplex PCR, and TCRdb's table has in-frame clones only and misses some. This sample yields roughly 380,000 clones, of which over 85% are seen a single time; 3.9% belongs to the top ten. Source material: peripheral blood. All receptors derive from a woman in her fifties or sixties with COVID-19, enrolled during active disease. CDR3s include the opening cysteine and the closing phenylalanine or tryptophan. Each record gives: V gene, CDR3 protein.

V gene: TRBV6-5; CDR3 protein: CASSYELTQYF
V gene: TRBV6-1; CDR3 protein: CASSEAIPANYGYTF
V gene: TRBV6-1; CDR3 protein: CASRLGTSGTYEQYF
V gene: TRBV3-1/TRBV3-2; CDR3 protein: CATSDLAGGPDEQFF
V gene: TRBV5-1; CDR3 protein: CASSLSLLGQGMGNTEAFF
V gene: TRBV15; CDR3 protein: CATSRVGRTLSGNTIYF
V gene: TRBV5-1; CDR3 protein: CASSPGSVGYTF
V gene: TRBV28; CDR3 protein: CASSSNGRGRAFF
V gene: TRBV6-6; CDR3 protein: CASRSGTGSHGYTF
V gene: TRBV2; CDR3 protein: CASSYRDRYYGYTF